This T cell receptor (beta chain) was found in a study of T cells in Graves' hyperthyroidism and ophthalmopathy. In regard to this clonotype: Its antigen is unknown.

General observations from the study: Before onset, by a median of about six months, the model predicted ophthalmopathy. Most thyroid-expanded clonotypes above 0.001 were also found in blood.

V lost 7 bases to trimming and J lost 2 bases, with 10 bases between them. Per germline, CDR1 MGHDK and CDR2 SYGVNS. The CDR3 extends over 13 amino acids. Authors of the study amplified TCR beta CDR3 regions from RNA transcripts. HTBI primers were employed in a first-round RT-PCR of the TCR CDR3. Each CDR3 protein gets one entry after TCRdb re-called the multiplex PCR reads with MiXCR. The sample holds 490,000 or so distinct CDR3 sequences, roughly 45% seen once. The TCR sequence derives from an adult woman with Graves' disease, either hyperthyroidism or ophthalmopathy (not recorded which). This chain uses TRBV25-1 with TRBJ2-3; D may be TRBD2 (6 bases). The sample consisted of peripheral blood or thyroid tissue (not recorded which). This CDR3 is CASTAGVTDTQYF. The CDR3 region has the DNA TGTGCCAGCACAGCGGGTGTCACAGATACGCAGTATTTT.